The 16 T cell receptor beta chains reported below all come from one sample, sequenced in a study of immune evolution from preneoplasia to lung adenocarcinoma. Sequenced by immunoSEQ multiplex PCR; TCRdb stores in-frame clones only, minus some. The sample includes roughly 9,900 clones, roughly 80% of them seen just once. Sequences were obtained from FFPE minimally invasive lung adenocarcinoma tissue. These receptors were taken from a person between 65 and 80 years old with lung adenocarcinoma.

This clone was seen only once. The chain combines TRBV18 with TRBJ1-5, with 9 bases lining up with TRBD1. V shed 2 bases, J shed 5 bases, and the junction held 4 bases outside the gene matches. Per germline, CDR1 KGHSH and CDR2 LQKENI. This CDR3 is 15 amino acids long. The CDR3 DNA follows: TGTGCCAGCTCACCAGGGACAGGGAGAGATCAGCCCCAGCATTTT. Translated, it gives CASSPGTGRDQPQHF.

This clone was seen just once. The rearrangement uses TRBV16 and TRBJ1-5; 10 nucleotides line up with TRBD1. CDR3 length equals 15 residues. Trimming took 4 bases from V and 4 from J; bases not matched to a gene: 4. Germline V gene sequence: CDR1 KGHSY, CDR2 FQNENV. The CDR3 coding sequence is TGTGCCAGCAGCCCCCCGGGACAGGGGAATCAGCCCCAGCATTTT. Its protein product is CASSPPGQGNQPQHF.

V usage is TRBV27 and J usage is TRBJ2-5; a weak D match, TRBD1 (6 bases). Looked up from germline, CDR1 is MNHEY and CDR2 is SMNVEV (reference sequence). The CDR3 has 14 amino acids. The V and J ends lost 3 bases and 4 bases respectively, with 12 bases between them. The CDR3 here is CASSLYRDLETQYF. Written as DNA, the CDR3 is TGTGCCAGCAGTTTGTACAGGGATTTAGAGACCCAGTACTTC.

This chain uses TRBV7-9 with TRBJ2-7, with D possibly matching TRBD2 (6 bases). V lost 5 bases and J 6 bases, leaving 8 bases between the germline ends. The germline gives CDR1 SEHNR, CDR2 FQNEAQ (reference sequence). The CDR3 loop spans 11 amino acids. In DNA form, the CDR3 reads TGTGCCAGCAGCCGGGGAGGCGAGCAGTACTTC. Its protein is CASSRGGEQYF.

V gene TRBV11-2 combines with J gene TRBJ2-3; D is undetermined. Germline CDR1 and CDR2: SGHAT and FQNNGV. Trimming shortened V by 0 bases and J by 6 bases, and 1 base separated the two germline ends. This CDR3 region has 11 residues. The CDR3 coding sequence is TGTGCCAGCAGCTTAGAGGATACGCAGTATTTT. Its protein product is CASSLEDTQYF.

The J gene is TRBJ1-1, the V gene TRBV2; no firm D call. The germline V gene has CDR1 SNHLY and CDR2 FYNNEI. The CDR3 is 11 amino acids. The germline V and J ends were trimmed by 7 bases and 3 bases, with 6 bases remaining between them. The CDR3 coding sequence is TGTGCCAGCACACCTGACACTGAAGCTTTCTTT. It codes for CASTPDTEAFF.

This chain joins TRBV14 and TRBJ1-4; D is ambiguous. This CDR3 has 16 amino acids. Between the trimmed V and J ends, which lost 0 bases and 3 bases, there was a span of 11 bases. The germline CDR1 and CDR2 sequences are SGHDN and FVKESK. This CDR3 is CASSQEGRTANEKLFF. CDR3 in DNA: TGTGCCAGCAGCCAAGAAGGGAGGACCGCTAATGAAAAACTGTTTTTT.

This chain joins TRBV6-1 and TRBJ2-2; D is unclear. The CDR3 has 13 residues. Germline loops: CDR1 MNHNS, CDR2 SASEGT. Trimming shortened V by 6 bases and J by 7 bases, and 12 bases separated the two germline ends. The CDR3 DNA follows: TGTGCCAGCAGCGTAGACCCAAGCGGGGAGCTGTTTTTT. Translation: CASSVDPSGELFF.

The chain recombines TRBV7-9 with TRBJ2-3, with D perhaps matching TRBD1 or TRBD2 (6 bases each). Germline-derived CDR1 and CDR2 are SEHNR and FQNEAQ (reference sequence). V was shortened by 0 bases and J by 4 bases, with 11 bases between the two germline ends. This CDR3 region has 15 residues. The CDR3 nucleotides are TGTGCCAGCAGCTTAGCGGGGGGCAATTCAGATACGCAGTATTTT. Residues: CASSLAGGNSDTQYF.

The CDR3 nucleotides read TGTGCCAGCAGCACGGGACAGGGGATGGCTGGCTACACCTTC. Encoded protein: CASSTGQGMAGYTF. The chain links TRBV27 to TRBJ1-2; 10 nucleotides agree with TRBD1. CDR1 and CDR2 from the germline V gene are MNHEY and SMNVEV (reference sequence). This CDR3 is 14 amino acids long. The V gene end was trimmed by 6 bases and the J gene end by 7 bases; junction bases not matched to a gene: 8.

The chain recombines TRBV5-1 with TRBJ2-1; possibly TRBD2 for D (6 bases). The CDR3 covers 13 residues. Germline CDR1 SGHRS, CDR2 YFSETQ. Trimming removed 6 bases at V and 3 bases at J, with 10 bases between. CDR3 sequence (DNA): TGCGCCAGCACCGCGGGGTTCTACAATGAGCAGTTCTTC. Translation: CASTAGFYNEQFF.

This chain uses TRBV18 with TRBJ2-5; no clear D gene. CDR3 length: 15 amino acids. Trimming took 0 bases from V and 1 from J, leaving 9 bases between them. Germline CDR1 KGHSH, CDR2 LQKENI. The CDR3 spells CASSPPEGFQETQYF. CDR3 DNA sequence: TGTGCCAGCTCACCACCGGAAGGGTTCCAAGAGACCCAGTACTTC.

The genes are TRBV30 and TRBJ1-1; D perhaps matches TRBD1 (5 bases). CDR1 and CDR2 from the germline V gene are GTSNPN and SVGIG (reference sequence). Trimming pared 1 base from V and 6 bases from J, leaving 18 bases between. This CDR3 has 15 amino acids. The CDR3 nucleotides are TGTGCCTGGAGTGAAATAGAGTCAGGGCGGCCTGAAGCTTTCTTT. This gives the protein CAWSEIESGRPEAFF.

This chain joins TRBV28 and TRBJ2-2; D uncertain. V was pared by 3 bases and J by 1 base, with 12 bases between. The CDR3 is made up of 16 amino acids. Germline V gene lookup returns CDR1 MDHEN and CDR2 SYDVKM. The CDR3: CASSFSAQLNTGELFF. CDR3 coding DNA: TGTGCCAGCAGTTTCTCGGCACAGCTGAACACCGGGGAGCTGTTTTTT.

This chain uses TRBV6-1 with TRBJ1-3; D remains ambiguous. Germline assignment: CDR1 MNHNS and CDR2 SASEGT. V shed 10 bases and J shed 4 bases, with 14 bases lying between them. The CDR3 length is 13 residues. The CDR3 loop reads CATLRGSGNTIYF. The CDR3 DNA reads as TGTGCCACACTTCGAGGGTCCGGAAACACCATATATTTT.

The chain links TRBV2 to TRBJ2-7; 8 bases are a match to TRBD1. Germline V gene data show CDR1 as SNHLY and CDR2 as FYNNEI. V lost 2 bases, J lost 1 base, and 1 base stayed unmatched. CDR3 size: 14 residues. The CDR3 protein is CASSEQGASYEQYF. CDR3 in DNA: TGTGCCAGCAGTGAACAGGGGGCTTCCTACGAGCAGTACTTC.